This T cell receptor beta chain was captured by sequencing in a study of human T cells and chemical hapten exposure. Study details: Yields of TCR per sample differed, chiefly owing to small differences in pooled library volume.

The library labeled individual cDNA molecules by adding unique molecular identifiers to them. Methods used by the authors: From around 20,000 to 690,000 TCRs were found per sample, with a median of 95,638. TCRdb fed the 5' RACE reads into MiXCR, producing one record per CDR3 protein. Here the V and J calls rest on TCRdb's processing, not on the authors' analysis. Of around 82,000 distinct CDR3 sequences listed, more than 7.5% were seen once; the top ten hold under 3%. Total RNA was isolated from unfractionated whole blood. CDR3 length: 11 amino acids. V lost 11 bases to trimming and J lost 8 bases, with 13 bases between them. Germline-derived CDR1 and CDR2 are SGHTA and FQGNSA. This clonotype was observed a handful of times. What it recognizes is unknown. Overall study findings and caveats: Among TCRs, those above 1 in 1000 frequency were unaffected by DPC sensitization.

The clonotype was recovered from a male donor in good health. The rearrangement links TRBV7-2 to TRBJ2-4, with TRBD2 as a possible D gene (6 bases). DNA of the CDR3: TGTGCCGTAAGGAGGGAGCACATTCAGTACTTC. Translating gives CAVRREHIQYF.